This TCR beta chain was identified during a study of glioma-infiltrating T cells after dendritic cell vaccination. On the study more broadly: Autologous tumor lysate-pulsed dendritic cell vaccination was given between about 2003 and 2013. Findings and caveats of the study: Only a small number of patients had complete blood and tumor samples.

With regard to this clone: The antigen is not known.

Generated by immunoSEQ multiplex PCR, the TCRdb table keeps only in-frame clones and is missing some. The table shows fewer than 40,000 clones, with more than 90% occurring only once. Germline V gives CDR1 MNHNY, CDR2 SVGAGI (reference sequence). This CDR3 region has 15 residues. Germline trimming cut 6 bases from V and 4 bases from J; bases unmatched to any gene: 8. The material sequenced was blood, taken before dendritic cell vaccination. The chain recombines TRBV6-6 with TRBJ2-3; 9 nucleotides align to TRBD2. The sequence was obtained from a human donor with glioblastoma. The CDR3 DNA sequence: TGTGCCAGCAGGTCGACTAGCGGTCTGTCAGATACGCAGTATTTT. It is translated as CASRSTSGLSDTQYF.